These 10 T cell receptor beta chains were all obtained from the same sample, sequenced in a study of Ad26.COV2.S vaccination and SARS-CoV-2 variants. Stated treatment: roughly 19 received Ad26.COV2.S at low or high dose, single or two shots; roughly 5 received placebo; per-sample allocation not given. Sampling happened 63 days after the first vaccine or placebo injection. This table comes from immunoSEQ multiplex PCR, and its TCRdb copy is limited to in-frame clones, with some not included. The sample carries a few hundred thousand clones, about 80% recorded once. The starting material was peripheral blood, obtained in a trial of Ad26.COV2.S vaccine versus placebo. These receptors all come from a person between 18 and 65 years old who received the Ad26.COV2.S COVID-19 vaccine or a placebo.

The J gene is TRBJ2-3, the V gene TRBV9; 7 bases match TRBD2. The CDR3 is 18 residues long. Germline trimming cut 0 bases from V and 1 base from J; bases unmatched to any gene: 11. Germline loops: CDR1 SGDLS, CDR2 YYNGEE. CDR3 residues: CASSVATSAGAGTDTQYF. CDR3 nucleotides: TGTGCCAGCAGCGTAGCTACGTCGGCGGGAGCGGGCACAGATACGCAGTATTTT.

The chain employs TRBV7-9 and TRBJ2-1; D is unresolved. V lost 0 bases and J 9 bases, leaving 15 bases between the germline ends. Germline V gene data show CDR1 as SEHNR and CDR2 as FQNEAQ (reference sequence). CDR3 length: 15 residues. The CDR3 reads CASSLAPPSTGEQFF. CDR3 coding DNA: TGTGCCAGCAGCTTAGCCCCCCCAAGCACGGGTGAGCAGTTCTTC.

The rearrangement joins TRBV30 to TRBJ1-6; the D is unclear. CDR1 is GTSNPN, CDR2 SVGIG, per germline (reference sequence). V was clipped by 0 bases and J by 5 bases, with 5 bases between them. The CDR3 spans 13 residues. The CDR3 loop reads CAWSVGNNSPLHF. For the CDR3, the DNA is TGTGCCTGGAGTGTAGGCAATAATTCACCCCTCCACTTT.

The CDR3 spells CASSLRGPADTQYF. The CDR3 nucleotides are TGTGCCAGCAGCCTGCGGGGGCCGGCAGATACGCAGTATTTT. The chain employs TRBV7-2 and TRBJ2-3; a weak D match, TRBD2 (7 bases). This CDR3 has 14 amino acids. Between the trimmed V and J ends, which lost 5 bases and 4 bases, there was a span of 13 bases. Germline V lookup: CDR1 SGHTA, CDR2 FQGNSA. The full variable domain, in which reference TRBV7-2 and TRBJ2-3 provide the parts outside the CDR3, is GAGVSQSPSNKVTEKGKDVELRCDPISGHTALYWYRQSLGQGLEFLIYFQGNSAPDKSGLPSDRFSAERTGGSVSTLTIQRTQQEDSAVYLCASSLRGPADTQYFGPGTRLTVL.

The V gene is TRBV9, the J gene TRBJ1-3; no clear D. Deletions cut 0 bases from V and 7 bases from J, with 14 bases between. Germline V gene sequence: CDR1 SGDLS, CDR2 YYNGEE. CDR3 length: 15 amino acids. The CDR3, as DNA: TGTGCCAGCAGCGTAGCAAGCGGCGGAGGGAACACCATATATTTT. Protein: CASSVASGGGNTIYF.

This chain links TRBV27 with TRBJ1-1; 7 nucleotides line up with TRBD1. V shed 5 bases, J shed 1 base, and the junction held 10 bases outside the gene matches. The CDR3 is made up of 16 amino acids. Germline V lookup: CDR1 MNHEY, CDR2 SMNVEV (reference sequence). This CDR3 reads CASSPRTGSPNTEAFF. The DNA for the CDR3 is TGTGCCAGCAGTCCAAGGACAGGATCCCCGAACACTGAAGCTTTCTTT.

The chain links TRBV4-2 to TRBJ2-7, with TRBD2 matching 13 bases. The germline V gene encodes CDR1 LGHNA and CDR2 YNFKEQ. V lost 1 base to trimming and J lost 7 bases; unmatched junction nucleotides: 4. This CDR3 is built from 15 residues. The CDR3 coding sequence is TGTGCCAGCAGCCAAGGGACTAGCGGGAGTCAGGAGCAGTACTTC. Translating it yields CASSQGTSGSQEQYF.

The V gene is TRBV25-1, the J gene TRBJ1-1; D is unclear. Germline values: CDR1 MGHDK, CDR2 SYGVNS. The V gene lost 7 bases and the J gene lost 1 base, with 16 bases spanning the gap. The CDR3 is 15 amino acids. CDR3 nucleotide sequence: TGTGCCAGCATAGATACCTATCGGGGGAACACTGAAGCTTTCTTT. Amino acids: CASIDTYRGNTEAFF.

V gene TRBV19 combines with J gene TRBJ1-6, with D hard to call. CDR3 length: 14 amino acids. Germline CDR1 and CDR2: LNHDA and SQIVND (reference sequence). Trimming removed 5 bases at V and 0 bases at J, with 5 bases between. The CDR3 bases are TGTGCCAGTAGTCCGGGCTCCTATAATTCACCCCTCCACTTT. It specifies CASSPGSYNSPLHF.

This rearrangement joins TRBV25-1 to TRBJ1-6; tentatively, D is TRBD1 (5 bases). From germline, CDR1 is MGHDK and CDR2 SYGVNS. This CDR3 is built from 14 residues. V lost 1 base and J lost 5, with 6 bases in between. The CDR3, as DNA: TGTGCCAGCAGTGAATTCAGGGATAATTCACCCCTCCACTTT. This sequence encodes CASSEFRDNSPLHF.